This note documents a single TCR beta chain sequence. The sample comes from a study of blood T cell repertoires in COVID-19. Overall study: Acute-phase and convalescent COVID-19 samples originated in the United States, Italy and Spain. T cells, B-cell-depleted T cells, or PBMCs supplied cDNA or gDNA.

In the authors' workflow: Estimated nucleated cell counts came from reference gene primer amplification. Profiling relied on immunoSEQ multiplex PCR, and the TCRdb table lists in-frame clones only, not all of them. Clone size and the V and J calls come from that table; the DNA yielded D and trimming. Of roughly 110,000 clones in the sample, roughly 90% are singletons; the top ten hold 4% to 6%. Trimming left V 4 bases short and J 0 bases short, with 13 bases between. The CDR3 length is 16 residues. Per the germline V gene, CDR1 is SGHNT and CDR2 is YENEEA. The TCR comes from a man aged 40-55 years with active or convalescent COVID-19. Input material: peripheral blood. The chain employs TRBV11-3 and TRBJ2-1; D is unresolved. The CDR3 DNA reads TGTGCCAGCAGCTCGGGTCTATTTAGCTCCTACAATGAGCAGTTCTTC. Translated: CASSSGLFSSYNEQFF.